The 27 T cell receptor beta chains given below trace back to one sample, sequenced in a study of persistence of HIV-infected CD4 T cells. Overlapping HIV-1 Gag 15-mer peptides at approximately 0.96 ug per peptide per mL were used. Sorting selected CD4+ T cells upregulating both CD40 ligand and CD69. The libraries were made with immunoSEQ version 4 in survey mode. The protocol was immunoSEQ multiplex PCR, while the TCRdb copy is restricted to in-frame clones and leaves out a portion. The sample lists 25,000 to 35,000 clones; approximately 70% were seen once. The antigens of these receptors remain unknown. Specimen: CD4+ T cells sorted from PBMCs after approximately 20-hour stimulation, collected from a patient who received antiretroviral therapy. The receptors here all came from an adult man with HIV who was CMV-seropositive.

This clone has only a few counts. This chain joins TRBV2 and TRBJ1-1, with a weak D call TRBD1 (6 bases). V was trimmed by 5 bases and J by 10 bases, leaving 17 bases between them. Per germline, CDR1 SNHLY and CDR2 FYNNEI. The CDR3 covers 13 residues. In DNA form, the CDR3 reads TGTGCCAGCAGTTTAAAGGGGGGCGCAGGAGCTTTCTTT. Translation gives CASSLKGGAGAFF.

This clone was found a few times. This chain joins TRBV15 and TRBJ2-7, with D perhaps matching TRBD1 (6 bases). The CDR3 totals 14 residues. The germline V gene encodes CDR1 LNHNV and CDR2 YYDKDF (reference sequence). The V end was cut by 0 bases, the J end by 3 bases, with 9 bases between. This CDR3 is CATSREKQGYEQYF. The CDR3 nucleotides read TGTGCCACCAGCAGAGAGAAACAGGGCTACGAGCAGTACTTC.

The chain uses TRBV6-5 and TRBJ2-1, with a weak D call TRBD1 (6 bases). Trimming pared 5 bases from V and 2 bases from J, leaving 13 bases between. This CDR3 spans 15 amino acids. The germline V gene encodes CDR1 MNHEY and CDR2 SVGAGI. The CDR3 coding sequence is TGTGCCAGCAGTCAGGAAGGGGGTGCCTACAATGAGCAGTTCTTC. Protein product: CASSQEGGAYNEQFF.

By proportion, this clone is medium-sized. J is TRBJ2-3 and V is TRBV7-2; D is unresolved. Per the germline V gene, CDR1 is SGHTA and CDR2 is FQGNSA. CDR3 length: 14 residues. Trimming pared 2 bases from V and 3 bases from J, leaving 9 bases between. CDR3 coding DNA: TGTGCCAGCAGCTTAATACTGGGGACAGATACGCAGTATTTT. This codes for CASSLILGTDTQYF.

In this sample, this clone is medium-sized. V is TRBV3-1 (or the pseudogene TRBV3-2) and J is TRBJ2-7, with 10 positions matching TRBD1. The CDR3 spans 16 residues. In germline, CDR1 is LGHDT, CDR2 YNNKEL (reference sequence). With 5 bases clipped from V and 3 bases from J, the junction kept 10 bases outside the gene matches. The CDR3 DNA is TGTGCCAGCAGCTTCTCCTCGGGACAGGGGAACTACGAGCAGTACTTC. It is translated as CASSFSSGQGNYEQYF.

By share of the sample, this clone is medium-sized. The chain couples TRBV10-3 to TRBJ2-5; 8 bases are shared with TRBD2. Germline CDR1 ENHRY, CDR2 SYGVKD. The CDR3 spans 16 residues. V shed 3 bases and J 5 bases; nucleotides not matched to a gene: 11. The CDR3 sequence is CAISDERGSSWETQYF. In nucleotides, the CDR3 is TGTGCCATCAGTGACGAGCGGGGGTCCTCATGGGAGACCCAGTACTTC.

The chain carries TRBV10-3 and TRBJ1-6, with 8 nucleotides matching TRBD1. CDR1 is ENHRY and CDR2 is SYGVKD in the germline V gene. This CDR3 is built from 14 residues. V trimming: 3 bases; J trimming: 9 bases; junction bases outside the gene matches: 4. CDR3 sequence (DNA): TGTGCCATCAGTGAAGGACAGGGAGGTTCACCCCTCCACTTT. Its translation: CAISEGQGGSPLHF.

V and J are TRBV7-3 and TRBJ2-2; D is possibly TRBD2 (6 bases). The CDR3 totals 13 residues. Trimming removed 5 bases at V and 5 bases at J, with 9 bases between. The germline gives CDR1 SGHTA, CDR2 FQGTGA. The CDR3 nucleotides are TGTGCCAGCAGCCGGGGACTGACCGGGGAGCTGTTTTTT. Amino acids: CASSRGLTGELFF.

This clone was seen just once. DNA for the CDR3: TGTGCCAGCAGCCAAGATTGGGGGGGTGAAGGCACCTTC. Translation: CASSQDWGGEGTF. The chain couples TRBV3-1 (or the pseudogene TRBV3-2) to TRBJ1-2; D is possibly TRBD1 (5 bases). The CDR3 loop spans 13 amino acids. In germline, CDR1 is LGHDT, CDR2 YNNKEL (reference sequence). V lost 0 bases to trimming and J lost 13 bases, with 15 bases between them.

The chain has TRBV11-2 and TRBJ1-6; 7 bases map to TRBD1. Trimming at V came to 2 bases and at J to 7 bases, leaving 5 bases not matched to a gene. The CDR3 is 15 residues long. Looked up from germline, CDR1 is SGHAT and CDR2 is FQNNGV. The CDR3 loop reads CASSLMGTENSPLHF. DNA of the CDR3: TGTGCCAGCAGCTTAATGGGGACAGAGAATTCACCCCTCCACTTT.

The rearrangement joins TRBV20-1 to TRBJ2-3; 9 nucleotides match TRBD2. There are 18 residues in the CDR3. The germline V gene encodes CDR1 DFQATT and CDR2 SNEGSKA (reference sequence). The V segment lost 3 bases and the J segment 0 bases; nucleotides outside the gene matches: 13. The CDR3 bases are TGCAGTGCTAGTAGTAGGCGGGGGGGCCCTGGGAGCACAGATACGCAGTATTTT. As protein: CSASSRRGGPGSTDTQYF.

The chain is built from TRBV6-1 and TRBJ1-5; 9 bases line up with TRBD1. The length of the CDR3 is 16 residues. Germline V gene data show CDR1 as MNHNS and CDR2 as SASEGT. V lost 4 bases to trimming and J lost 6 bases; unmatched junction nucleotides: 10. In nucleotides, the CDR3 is TGTGCCAGCAGTGGGCTGGGACAGGGAGGATCTCAGCCCCAGCATTTT. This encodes CASSGLGQGGSQPQHF.

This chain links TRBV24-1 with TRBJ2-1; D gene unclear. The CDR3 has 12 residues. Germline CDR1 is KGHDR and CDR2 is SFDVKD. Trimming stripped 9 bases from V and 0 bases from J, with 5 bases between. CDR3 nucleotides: TGTGCCACCTCGGGCTCCTACAATGAGCAGTTCTTC. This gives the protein CATSGSYNEQFF.

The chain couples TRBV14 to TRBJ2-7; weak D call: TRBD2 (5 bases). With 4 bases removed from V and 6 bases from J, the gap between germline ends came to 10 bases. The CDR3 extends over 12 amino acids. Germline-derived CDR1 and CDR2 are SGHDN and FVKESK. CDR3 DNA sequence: TGTGCCAGCAGCCCTAGCTTAGGCGAGCAGTACTTC. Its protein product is CASSPSLGEQYF.

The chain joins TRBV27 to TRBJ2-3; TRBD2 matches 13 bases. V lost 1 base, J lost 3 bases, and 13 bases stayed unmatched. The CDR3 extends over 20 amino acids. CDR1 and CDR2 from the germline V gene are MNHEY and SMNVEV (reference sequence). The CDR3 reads CASSLLRTTSGGRFTDTQYF. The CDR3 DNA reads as TGTGCCAGCAGTTTATTACGTACGACTAGCGGGGGGAGGTTTACAGATACGCAGTATTTT.

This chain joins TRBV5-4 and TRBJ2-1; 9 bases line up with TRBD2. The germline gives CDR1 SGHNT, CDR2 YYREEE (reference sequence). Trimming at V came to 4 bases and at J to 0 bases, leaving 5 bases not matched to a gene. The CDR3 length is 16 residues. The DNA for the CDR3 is TGTGCCAGCAGCCGCGCGGGGGGGAGCTCCTACAATGAGCAGTTCTTC. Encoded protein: CASSRAGGSSYNEQFF.

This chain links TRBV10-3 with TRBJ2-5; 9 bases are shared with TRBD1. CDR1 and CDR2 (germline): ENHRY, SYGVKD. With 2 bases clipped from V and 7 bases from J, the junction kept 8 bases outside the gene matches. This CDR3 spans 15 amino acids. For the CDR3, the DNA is TGTGCCATCAGTGAGCTACAGGGGGCTGGGGGGACCCAGTACTTC. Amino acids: CAISELQGAGGTQYF.

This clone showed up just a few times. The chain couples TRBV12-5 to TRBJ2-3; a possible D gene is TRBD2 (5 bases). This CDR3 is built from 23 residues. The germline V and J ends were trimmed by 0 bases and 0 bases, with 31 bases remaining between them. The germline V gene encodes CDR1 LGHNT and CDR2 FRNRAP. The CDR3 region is CASGLVRSYGGAQPNSSTDTQYF. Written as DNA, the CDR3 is TGTGCTAGTGGTTTGGTACGTTCTTACGGAGGCGCCCAGCCGAACTCGAGCACAGATACGCAGTATTTT.

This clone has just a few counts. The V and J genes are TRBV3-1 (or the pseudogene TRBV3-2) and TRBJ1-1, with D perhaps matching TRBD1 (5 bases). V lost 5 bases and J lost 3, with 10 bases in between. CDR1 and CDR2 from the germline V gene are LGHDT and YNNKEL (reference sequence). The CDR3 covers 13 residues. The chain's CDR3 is CASSSRDDTEAFF. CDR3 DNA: TGTGCCAGCAGCTCCCGGGACGACACTGAAGCTTTCTTT.

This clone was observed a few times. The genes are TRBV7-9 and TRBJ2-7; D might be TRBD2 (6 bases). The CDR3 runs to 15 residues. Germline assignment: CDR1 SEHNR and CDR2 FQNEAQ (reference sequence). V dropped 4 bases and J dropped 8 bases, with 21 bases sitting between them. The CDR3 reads CASSSGGTGGRKQYF. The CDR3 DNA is TGTGCCAGCAGCTCAGGAGGGACGGGTGGAAGAAAGCAGTACTTC.

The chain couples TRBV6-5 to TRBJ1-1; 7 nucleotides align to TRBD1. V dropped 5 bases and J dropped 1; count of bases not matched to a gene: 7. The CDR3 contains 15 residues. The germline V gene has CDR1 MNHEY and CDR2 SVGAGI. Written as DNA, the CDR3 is TGTGCCAGCAGTCCACGGGACAGCAAGAACACTGAAGCTTTCTTT. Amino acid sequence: CASSPRDSKNTEAFF.

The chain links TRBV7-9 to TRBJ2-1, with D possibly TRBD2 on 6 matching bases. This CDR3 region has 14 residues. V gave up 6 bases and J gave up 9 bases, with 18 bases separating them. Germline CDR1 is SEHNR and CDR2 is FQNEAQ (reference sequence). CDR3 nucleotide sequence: TGTGCCAGCAGTCGCTTGTCGGGGGTGAGTGAGCAGTTCTTC. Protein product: CASSRLSGVSEQFF. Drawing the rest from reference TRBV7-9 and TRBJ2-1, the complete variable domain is DTGVSQNPRHKITKRGQNVTFRCDPISEHNRLYWYRQTLGQGPEFLTYFQNEAQLEKSRLLSDRFSAERPKGSFSTLEIQRTEQGDSAMYLCASSRLSGVSEQFFGPGTRLTVL.

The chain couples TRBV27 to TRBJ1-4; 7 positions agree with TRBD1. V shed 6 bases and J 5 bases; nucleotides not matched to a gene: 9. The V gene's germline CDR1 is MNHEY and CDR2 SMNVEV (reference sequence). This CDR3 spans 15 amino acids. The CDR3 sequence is CASRPITGANEKLFF. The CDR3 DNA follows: TGTGCCAGCAGGCCTATAACAGGGGCGAATGAAAAACTGTTTTTT.

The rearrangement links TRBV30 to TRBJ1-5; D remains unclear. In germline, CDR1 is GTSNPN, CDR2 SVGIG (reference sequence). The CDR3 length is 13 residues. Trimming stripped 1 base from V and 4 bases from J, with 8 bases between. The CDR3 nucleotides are TGTGCCTGGAGTGATTCCGCTAATCAGCCCCAGCATTTT. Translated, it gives CAWSDSANQPQHF.

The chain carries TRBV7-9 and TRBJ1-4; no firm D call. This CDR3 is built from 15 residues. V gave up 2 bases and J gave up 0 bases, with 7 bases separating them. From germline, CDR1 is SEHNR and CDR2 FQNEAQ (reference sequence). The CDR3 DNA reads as TGTGCCAGCAGCTTATATGGATCAACTAATGAAAAACTGTTTTTT. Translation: CASSLYGSTNEKLFF.

CDR3 residues: CASSLDSYGYTF. In DNA form, the CDR3 reads TGTGCCAGCAGCTTGGATTCTTATGGCTACACCTTC. The chain links TRBV5-4 to TRBJ1-2; D not resolved. Trimming removed 0 bases at V and 5 bases at J, with 5 bases between. There are 12 residues in the CDR3. Germline CDR1 is SGHNT and CDR2 is YYREEE (reference sequence).

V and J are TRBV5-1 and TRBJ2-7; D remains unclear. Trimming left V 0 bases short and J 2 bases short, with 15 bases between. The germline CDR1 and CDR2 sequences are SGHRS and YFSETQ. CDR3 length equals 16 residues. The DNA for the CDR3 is TGCGCCAGCAGCTTGGCACGGACCTCTGAACCCTACGAGCAGTACTTC. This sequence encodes CASSLARTSEPYEQYF.